A selection of T cell receptor beta chains follows, all from one sample in a study of T cell responses to AZD1222 COVID-19 vaccine. Assay: immunoSEQ multiplex PCR; the TCRdb copy retains only in-frame clones and omits some. The sample holds tens of thousands of clones; 80% to 90% are singletons and the top ten take around 10%. The sequencing used peripheral blood, collected 28 days after the second AZD1222 dose. All receptors come from an adult who received the AZD1222 COVID-19 vaccine. Both conserved end residues are part of each CDR3. D genes are given only for firm matches. For some rows the clone size is stated as once, few or many, or as a class when expanded; others skip it.

length | J | D | size | V | DNA | CDR3
14 | TRBJ2-5 | NA | NA | TRBV7-2 | TGTGCCAGCAGCTTAGACGTCCTCAGGGAGACCCAGTACTTC | CASSLDVLRETQYF
18 | TRBJ1-1 | TRBD1 | NA | TRBV5-6 | TGTGCCAGCAGCTTCACCTTAGACAGGGGGCGAGGGAACACTGAAGCTTTCTTT | CASSFTLDRGRGNTEAFF
13 | TRBJ2-7 | NA | NA | TRBV7-9 | TGTGCCAGCCAGACAGGCCTAGGCCACGAGCAGTACTTC | CASQTGLGHEQYF
15 | TRBJ1-3 | TRBD1 | NA | TRBV27 | TGTGCCAGCAGTTCCGGAGACAGGGGGCGAAACACCATATATTTT | CASSSGDRGRNTIYF
15 | TRBJ2-2 | TRBD2 | NA | TRBV9 | TGTGCCAGCAGCGTGCTAGCGGGGAACACCGGGGAGCTGTTTTTT | CASSVLAGNTGELFF
17 | TRBJ1-5 | NA | NA | TRBV4-3 | TGCGCCAGCAGCCAAGATTTTTCGGGGCGCGCGGGTCAGCCCCAGCATTTT | CASSQDFSGRAGQPQHF
14 | TRBJ2-1 | TRBD2 | NA | TRBV3-1/TRBV3-2 | TGTGCCAGCAGCCAAGATACAAGCGGGGGGGCCCAGTTCTTC | CASSQDTSGGAQFF
13 | TRBJ1-2 | NA | NA | TRBV2 | TGTGCCAGCATAACAGCCCTGAACTATGGCTACACCTTC | CASITALNYGYTF
13 | TRBJ1-3 | NA | NA | TRBV12-3/TRBV12-4 | TGTGCCAGCAGTTTAGTGTTCGGAAACACCATATATTTT | CASSLVFGNTIYF
13 | TRBJ1-2 | NA | few | TRBV28 | TGTGCCAGCAGTTTTTCGGGGGCTTATGGCTACACCTTC | CASSFSGAYGYTF
13 | TRBJ1-1 | TRBD1 | once | TRBV27 | TGTGCCAGCAGTTTTAGGGACAGGGTGGAAGCTTTCTTT | CASSFRDRVEAFF
14 | TRBJ1-6 | TRBD1 | NA | TRBV19 | TGTGCCAGTAGTATGGGACAGATGAATTCACCCCTCCACTTT | CASSMGQMNSPLHF
13 | TRBJ2-3 | TRBD1 | NA | TRBV24-1 | TGTGCCACCTGGGGACAGGGTTCAGATACGCAGTATTTT | CATWGQGSDTQYF
14 | TRBJ1-5 | NA | once | TRBV27 | TGTGCCAGCAGTTTAGGGGTCAGGGTGCAGCCCCAGCATTTT | CASSLGVRVQPQHF
15 | TRBJ1-1 | TRBD1 | once | TRBV7-2 | TGTGCCAGCAAAGGACAGGCAGGAGCGAACACTGAAGCTTTCTTT | CASKGQAGANTEAFF
15 | TRBJ2-5 | NA | NA | TRBV4-2 | TGTGCCAGCAGCCCGACGAGCACTACAGAAGAGACCCAGTACTTC | CASSPTSTTEETQYF
17 | TRBJ2-3 | NA | NA | TRBV2 | TGTGCCAGCAGCCTCCTGGGGGTATCAGGGTACACAGATACGCAGTATTTT | CASSLLGVSGYTDTQYF
15 | TRBJ1-4 | NA | NA | TRBV24-1 | TGTGCCACCAGTGACCCACAGGGAGGTAATGAAAAACTGTTTTTT | CATSDPQGGNEKLFF
15 | TRBJ1-5 | NA | NA | TRBV5-8 | TGTGCCAGCAGCTCGGGGGGCCGGATCAATCAGCCCCAGCATTTT | CASSSGGRINQPQHF
15 | TRBJ1-1 | TRBD1 | NA | TRBV12-5 | TGTGCTAGTGGTTTGAATACAGGGGGTCGGACTGAAGCTTTCTTT | CASGLNTGGRTEAFF
14 | TRBJ2-3 | NA | NA | TRBV9 | TGTGCCAGCAGCGTAGGTCTGAGTGCAGATACGCAGTATTTT | CASSVGLSADTQYF
15 | TRBJ1-4 | TRBD1 | NA | TRBV5-5 | TGTGCCAGCAGCTTATCCCCGGGACAGGGGGAAAAACTGTTTTTT | CASSLSPGQGEKLFF
15 | TRBJ1-5 | TRBD1 | NA | TRBV10-3 | TGTGCCATCAGTGAAGGACAGGCTAGCAATCAGCCCCAGCATTTT | CAISEGQASNQPQHF